The source of this TCR beta chain is a study of vaccination and CD4 T cells after COVID-19 (dated by TCRdb to between 2020 and 2023). Turning to the overall study: In the convalescent cohort there were six males and four females, among whom were two Hispanic individuals, seven Caucasians, two Asians and one multiracial person. Participants received two doses of either the Pfizer-BioNTech BNT162b2 vaccine (n=8) or the Moderna mRNA-1273 vaccine (n=2). Post-COVID blood samples were collected from convalescent patients a median of around 96 days after diagnosis, with a range of about 35 to 170 days. Post-vaccine blood samples were obtained a median of approximately 74 days after the second vaccine dose, with a range of roughly 14 to 241 days. Overlapping spike peptide pools from SARS-CoV-2 and from the common cold coronaviruses HCoV-NL63, HCoV-OC43 and HCoV-229E were used as culture stimuli. In control cultures, a CEFX viral epitope pool was used as positive control, an HIV-1 Nef peptide pool was used as negative control, or no peptide was added. In under twelve COVID-19 convalescent patients and a few infection-naive healthy vaccine recipients, researchers compared the spike-specific CD4+ TCR repertoire from before mRNA vaccination with the repertoire from after.

The intended sense of this specimen's treatment or condition label: roughly 10-day PBMC culture with coronavirus spike peptide pools or control peptides (ViraFEST assay). The study used the ViraFEST assay, which expanded antigen-specific T cells with peptide pools and then identified expanded clonotypes by TCR sequencing. Negative nucleocapsid antibody tests before and after vaccination confirmed that the healthy vaccine recipients had no prior SARS-CoV-2 infection. Each well held 2.2 million or so PBMCs cultured with around 10 ug/ml peptide pools in IMDM containing around 5% human AB serum and roughly 10 IU/ml IL-2. On days 3 and 7, half of the culture medium was replaced with fresh IL-2-containing medium. Once the cells had been in culture for over nine days, the EasySep CD4+ T cell isolation kit was used to isolate CD4+ T cells by negative selection. Ficoll-Paque Plus gradient centrifugation was used to isolate PBMCs from whole blood, and the isolated PBMCs were then either used fresh or cryopreserved at -140C. Triplicate wells were generally used for each culture condition.

Comments on this clonotype: Its antigen has not been determined. Within one base of it there is no much larger clone, and no base qualities were kept.

On the study overall, not on this receptor specifically: The median count of SARS-CoV-2-reactive clonotypes went up from under 25 after infection to more than 30 after vaccination, although the change was not significant. Of the vaccine-specific clones in convalescent patients, 304 of 307, or nearly all, reacted only to SARS-CoV-2 spike and did not cross-react with common cold coronaviruses. The study included relatively few convalescent patients and did not analyze early timepoints after natural infection. In convalescent patients, a median roughly 87% of post-vaccine SARS-CoV-2-reactive clones were detected only after vaccination, and vaccine-specific priming was suggested by this finding.

Inclusive of the bounding cysteine and phenylalanine, the CDR3 is 16 residues long. The only DNA kept is the CDR3, 48 bases in frame from the first base. The germline V and J ends show losses of 4 bases and 5 bases respectively, and no gene match explains 10 bases of the junction. CDR1 SGHTA and CDR2 FQGNSA were looked up in the germline V gene. Receptors were amplified or captured by PCR. DNA from cultured CD4+ T cells underwent TCR sequencing with the Oncomine TCR Beta short-read assay at the Johns Hopkins FTIC core. The QIAamp micro DNA kit was used to extract genomic DNA from the cultured CD4+ T cells. Oncomine TCR Beta libraries from cultured CD4+ T cells were pooled using unique dual indexes and sequenced on an Illumina iSeq 100. The authors processed their data as follows. Non-productive sequences were filtered out, and CDR3s that did not start with C, did not end with F or W, or were shorter than 7 amino acids were discarded. Antigen-specific clonotypes were identified using the MANAFEST web application through comparison of peptide-stimulated wells with reference and other culture wells. To be called positive, a clone needed an FDR below 0.05, an odds ratio above 5, and a productive frequency above 0.1% in at least two of three replicate wells. A clonotype was classed as cross-reactive if the clonotype showed significant expansion both in SARS-CoV-2 spike wells and in at least one common cold coronavirus spike condition. Levenshtein distances (stringdist) and unrooted phylogenetic trees (ape) in R version 3.6.1 were used to assess CDR3 homology. The public reads were quality trimmed at Q25 with fastp and then assembled into clones with MiXCR by TCRdb, keeping productive beta chains. CDR3 protein duplicates are merged, each entry listing the most common genes and DNA. TCRdb's processing, not the authors', yielded these V and J calls. The sample table lists about 19,000 distinct CDR3 sequences, just under 80% of them with a count of one. The top ten hold about 16% of the sample.

The material sequenced was CD4+ T cells from blood, cultured in vitro, taken after SARS-CoV-2 vaccination. This sequence uses TRBV7-2 and TRBJ2-5; 10 central nucleotides agree with TRBD2. The sequence derives from a human donor who received a COVID-19 vaccine. The CDR3 corresponds to CASSSNLAGARETQYF. The nucleotide sequence is TGTGCCAGCAGCTCGAACCTAGCGGGGGCCAGGGAGACCCAGTACTTC.